One T cell receptor beta chain is described in this entry. Its antigen remains unknown. These data belong to a study of graft-versus-host responses after intestinal transplantation. At the level of the study: The transplants performed in recipients were multivisceral, liver-intestinal, or isolated intestinal.

Some clones are missing from TCRdb's copy, which holds only in-frame ones; the method was immunoSEQ multiplex PCR. The repertoire holds about 100,000 clones, with about 90% as singletons. Germline trimming cut 0 bases from V and 1 base from J; bases unmatched to any gene: 6. CDR3 length: 16 amino acids. Germline V gene sequence: CDR1 SGHRS, CDR2 YFSETQ. Findings and limits, study-wide: High graft-versus-host to host-versus-graft clonal ratios were found in allografts of patients who had graft-donor T cell macrochimerism.

The chain employs TRBV5-1 and TRBJ2-7; 8 nucleotides agree with TRBD2. This TCR derives from a human donor who was the organ donor for an intestinal transplant. This material consisted of unstimulated CD4+ T cells sorted from spleen or lymph node cells, taken before transplant. The CDR3 DNA sequence: TGCGCCAGCAGCTTGGCCGCGGCGGGGGGTTCCTACGAGCAGTACTTC. It codes for CASSLAAAGGSYEQYF.